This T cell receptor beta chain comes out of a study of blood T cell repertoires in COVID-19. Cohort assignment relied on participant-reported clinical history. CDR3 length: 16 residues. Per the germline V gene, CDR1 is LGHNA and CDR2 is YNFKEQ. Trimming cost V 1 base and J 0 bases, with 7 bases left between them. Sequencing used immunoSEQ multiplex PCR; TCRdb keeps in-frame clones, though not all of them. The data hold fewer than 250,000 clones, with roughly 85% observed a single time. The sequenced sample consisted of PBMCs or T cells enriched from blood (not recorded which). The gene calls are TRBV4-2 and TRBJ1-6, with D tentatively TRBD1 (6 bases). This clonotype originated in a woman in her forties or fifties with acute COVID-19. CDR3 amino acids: CASSQGGGSYNSPLHF. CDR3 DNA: TGTGCCAGCAGCCAAGGAGGGGGCTCCTATAATTCACCCCTCCACTTT.